This is a list of T cell receptor beta chains from one sample in a study of CD8+ T cells in alopecia areata. Sequencing was performed with immunoSEQ multiplex PCR; in TCRdb, only in-frame clones are kept and a portion is missing. Of some 210,000 clones in the sample, more than 55% were seen once. Here the sequenced sample was CD4+ T cells sorted from blood, taken at week 44, from a patient treated with tofacitinib. These receptors all stem from a human donor with alopecia areata. CDR3s include the opening cysteine and the closing phenylalanine or tryptophan. A D gene is named only where the DNA matches it firmly. Rows give clone size only sometimes, using once, few, many, or a class for an expanded clone.

>TRBV6-6|NA|TRBD1|TRBJ2-4
CASRPTGDLKNIQYF
TGTGCCAGCAGACCAACAGGGGACCTCAAAAACATTCAGTACTTC
>TRBV29-1|NA|TRBD1|TRBJ1-1
CSVHRGMNTEAFF
TGCAGCGTCCACAGGGGGATGAACACTGAAGCTTTCTTT
>TRBV7-2|NA|NA|TRBJ1-1
CASSWGPVNTEAFF
TGTGCCAGCAGCTGGGGCCCAGTGAACACTGAAGCTTTCTTT
>TRBV29-1|few|NA|TRBJ2-2
CSVRPRGRNTGELFF
TGCAGCGTCCGCCCCAGGGGCAGAAACACCGGGGAGCTGTTTTTT
>TRBV14|once|NA|TRBJ2-3
CASQGGADTQYF
TGTGCCAGTCAGGGGGGCGCAGATACGCAGTATTTT
>TRBV7-2|once|NA|TRBJ2-7
CASSLDSSSGAYEQYF
TGTGCCAGCAGCTTAGATTCCAGTAGCGGTGCCTACGAGCAGTACTTC
>TRBV30|NA|NA|TRBJ2-1
CAWEGAGGWDNEQFF
TGTGCCTGGGAAGGGGCTGGGGGCTGGGACAATGAGCAGTTCTTC
>TRBV6-6|NA|NA|TRBJ1-1
CASRNDLNTEAFF
TGTGCCAGCAGGAATGACTTGAACACTGAAGCTTTCTTT
>TRBV30|NA|TRBD1|TRBJ1-1
CAWRNQEQGYTEAFF
TGTGCCTGGAGAAACCAAGAACAGGGGTACACTGAAGCTTTCTTT
>TRBV2|NA|NA|TRBJ1-5
CASRWALNQPQHF
TGTGCCAGCAGATGGGCCCTAAATCAGCCCCAGCATTTT
>TRBV14|NA|TRBD1|TRBJ2-2
CASSRRTGGNTGELFF
TGTGCCAGCAGCCGGCGGACAGGGGGGAACACCGGGGAGCTGTTTTTT
>TRBV7-2|NA|TRBD1|TRBJ2-4
CASSYGQGANIQYF
TGTGCCAGCAGCTACGGACAGGGGGCAAACATTCAGTACTTC
>TRBV4-3|NA|NA|TRBJ1-6
CASSQQQAVNSPLHF
TGCGCCAGCAGCCAACAGCAGGCCGTAAATTCACCCCTCCACTTT
>TRBV10-3|NA|NA|TRBJ2-5
CAISDVGGQETQYF
TGTGCCATCAGTGATGTCGGGGGACAAGAGACCCAGTACTTC
>TRBV18|NA|NA|TRBJ1-2
CASSPPKNEHYGYTF
TGTGCCAGCTCACCACCTAAAAATGAGCACTATGGCTACACCTTC
>TRBV5-6|once|NA|TRBJ1-6
CASSRSARGFDSPLHF
TGTGCCAGCAGCCGGAGTGCAAGAGGTTTTGATTCACCCCTCCACTTT
>TRBV2|NA|NA|TRBJ2-1
CASSERSEQFF
TGTGCCAGCAGTGAAAGGAGTGAGCAGTTCTTC
>TRBV7-2|NA|TRBD2|TRBJ2-7
CASSRRGAPYEQYF
TGTGCCAGCAGCCGGCGGGGGGCCCCCTACGAGCAGTACTTC
>TRBV30|NA|NA|TRBJ1-2
CAWRPPGPNYGYTF
TGTGCCTGGAGGCCACCCGGACCTAACTATGGCTACACCTTC
>TRBV6-1|NA|NA|TRBJ1-5
CASSERQDLNQPQHF
TGTGCCAGCAGTGAACGGCAGGACCTCAATCAGCCCCAGCATTTT
>TRBV5-4|NA|TRBD1|TRBJ2-1
CASSLGQVTYNEQFF
TGTGCCAGCAGCTTAGGACAGGTTACCTACAATGAGCAGTTCTTC
>TRBV29-1|NA|NA|TRBJ2-7
CSGGMGGSAYEQYF
TGCAGCGGAGGGATGGGGGGCAGCGCCTACGAGCAGTACTTC
>TRBV7-9|NA|NA|TRBJ2-3
CASSSRGPDTQYF
TGTGCCAGCAGCTCAAGGGGTCCAGATACGCAGTATTTT
>TRBV30|NA|NA|TRBJ1-5
CAWSGGQFNQPQHF
TGTGCCTGGAGCGGTGGACAGTTCAATCAGCCCCAGCATTTT
>TRBV29-1|NA|TRBD1|TRBJ2-3
CSVGQSYTDTQYF
TGCAGCGTGGGACAGAGCTACACAGATACGCAGTATTTT
>TRBV30|NA|NA|TRBJ1-2
CAWSPNQGRYTF
TGTGCCTGGAGCCCAAACCAGGGGCGCTACACCTTC
>TRBV30|NA|NA|TRBJ1-2
CAWSVPSYGYTF
TGTGCCTGGAGTGTACCCAGCTATGGCTACACCTTC
>TRBV7-2|NA|NA|TRBJ2-3
CASSLDNRDTDTQYF
TGTGCCAGCAGCTTAGACAACAGGGACACAGATACGCAGTATTTT
>TRBV7-3|many|TRBD1|TRBJ2-7
CASSLTGQGSSEQYF
TGTGCCAGCAGCTTAACGGGACAGGGTTCGTCCGAGCAGTACTTC
>TRBV30|NA|NA|TRBJ2-7
CAWSRRDNSYEQYF
TGTGCCTGGAGCCGCCGGGACAACTCCTACGAGCAGTACTTC
>TRBV29-1|NA|NA|TRBJ2-1
CSVVVRAYNNEQFF
TGCAGCGTTGTAGTGAGGGCTTACAACAATGAGCAGTTCTTC
>TRBV30|NA|NA|TRBJ1-2
CAWSASGNYGYTF
TGTGCCTGGAGTGCGTCAGGGAACTATGGCTACACCTTC
>TRBV30|NA|TRBD1|TRBJ2-5
CASWTGGQETQYF
TGTGCCTCGTGGACAGGGGGCCAAGAGACCCAGTACTTC
>TRBV27|NA|NA|TRBJ2-5
CASSRQPQGKETQYF
TGTGCCAGCAGTCGACAACCCCAGGGTAAAGAGACCCAGTACTTC
>TRBV30|NA|TRBD2|TRBJ2-3
CAWSAGLAGGPVTQYF
TGTGCCTGGAGTGCCGGACTAGCGGGGGGGCCCGTTACGCAGTATTTT
>TRBV7-7|NA|NA|TRBJ1-3
CASSPTVGGSGNTIYF
TGTGCCAGCAGCCCGACCGTGGGGGGCTCTGGAAACACCATATATTTT
>TRBV7-9|NA|NA|TRBJ2-7
CASSLGGYSYEQYF
TGTGCCAGCAGCTTAGGCGGATACTCCTACGAGCAGTACTTC
>TRBV30|NA|TRBD1|TRBJ1-5
CAWRLQGAGQPQHF
TGTGCCTGGAGATTACAGGGGGCTGGTCAGCCCCAGCATTTT
>TRBV30|few|TRBD1|TRBJ1-2
CAWSVQGTRGDTF
TGTGCCTGGAGTGTACAGGGGACGCGGGGAGACACCTTC
>TRBV4-3|NA|NA|TRBJ1-2
CASSQRQTANYGYTF
TGCGCCAGCAGCCAGAGACAGACCGCGAACTATGGCTACACCTTC